This TCR beta chain is from a study of cytotoxic CD8 clonotypes in ibrutinib-treated CLL (dated by TCRdb to about 2021). With regard to the full study: The cohort had about a dozen relapsed/refractory and 15 treatment-naive patients; some 17 were IGHV unmutated. Responses were partial in some 24 patients and complete in 2; after median 68 months follow-up, about 14 stayed in remission and approximately 12 progressed. Longitudinal samples were obtainable from 26 of the 86 participants in the trial. An average of around 260,000 productive templates and approximately 91,000 productive rearrangements was obtained per sample. Cryopreserved peripheral blood mononuclear cells were obtained prior to treatment, at the time of response, and at either disease progression or sustained remission. Response samples were obtained after a median of around eleven months of treatment, with a range of roughly 6 to 40 months. Every sample from remission and from progressive disease was obtained while the patients were still on ibrutinib.

V is reduced by 2 bases and J by 3 bases, leaving a spacing of 16 bases between them. From its cysteine to its phenylalanine, the CDR3 spans 16 amino acids. The kept DNA is CDR3 alone, 48 bases in frame from the first base. From a lookup of the germline V gene, CDR1 and CDR2 are MNHEY and SVGAGI. The sample's time point label, in plain terms: about a year on ibrutinib. For TCR beta library preparation, 2 to 2.5 micrograms of genomic DNA were isolated from cryopreserved PBMCs. Longitudinal blood samples from CLL patients on ibrutinib monotherapy were analyzed using high-throughput TCR beta sequencing. The patients took part in an open-label, single-center phase 2 trial of ibrutinib monotherapy. On a MiSeq, deep resolution sequencing aimed for a depth between 1 in 1 million and 1 in 200,000 T cells, with each clonotype covered around 9.2x on average. The immunoSEQ hsTCRB Kit was used to generate the TCR beta libraries. The study's processing was this. Data were analyzed with ImmunoSEQ Data Assistant and ImmunoSEQ Analyzer, with V, D and J genes assigned per IMGT definitions. Clonality, which ranges from 0 to 1, was calculated as one minus the normalized Shannon entropy of productive rearrangement frequencies. Only overrepresented clonotypes making up at least 0.05% of the repertoire of each patient were included in the public clonotype analysis. Around 12 age-matched healthy donor repertoires from immuneACCESS were used as controls for clonality. Imported from immuneACCESS, the table was reduced by TCRdb to in-frame sequences with V and J called. These copies leave out some clones; in studies compared against another copy, an unresolved V gene accounts for under half, and the cause of the remainder is not known. The V and J calls and clone size were taken over from that table, and D and trimming were inferred from the DNA. Within this sample are 20,000 to 25,000 clones, with approximately 71% of them counted one time only. Over 35% of the sample is taken by the ten largest.

This clone has just one count. Its antigen target is currently unknown. It has no much larger one-base neighbor in the sample; base qualities were not kept. What the work shows at the level of the full study, not this receptor alone: Public clonotypes were rare and either shrank or stayed stable during treatment, and the rise in clonality at ibrutinib response reflected expansion of private clonotypes. Clonality increased at ibrutinib response, stayed stable in sustained remission, and fell back toward baseline at progression. Sampling times were not matched between sustained-remission and progressing patients, and lymph node repertoires were not studied. Baseline clonality exceeded that of age-matched healthy donors and correlated strongly with circulating CD8+ T-cell counts.

The rearranged chain carries TRBV6-5 and TRBJ1-2; TRBD1 is a possible D gene, resting on 6 matching bases. The origin of this receptor is a human donor with chronic lymphocytic leukemia. The specimen was PBMCs, collected after 12 months of ibrutinib treatment. The CDR3 region reads CASSYGRRGSHYGYTF. The base sequence is TGTGCCAGCAGTTACGGCCGCAGGGGTAGTCACTATGGCTACACCTTC.